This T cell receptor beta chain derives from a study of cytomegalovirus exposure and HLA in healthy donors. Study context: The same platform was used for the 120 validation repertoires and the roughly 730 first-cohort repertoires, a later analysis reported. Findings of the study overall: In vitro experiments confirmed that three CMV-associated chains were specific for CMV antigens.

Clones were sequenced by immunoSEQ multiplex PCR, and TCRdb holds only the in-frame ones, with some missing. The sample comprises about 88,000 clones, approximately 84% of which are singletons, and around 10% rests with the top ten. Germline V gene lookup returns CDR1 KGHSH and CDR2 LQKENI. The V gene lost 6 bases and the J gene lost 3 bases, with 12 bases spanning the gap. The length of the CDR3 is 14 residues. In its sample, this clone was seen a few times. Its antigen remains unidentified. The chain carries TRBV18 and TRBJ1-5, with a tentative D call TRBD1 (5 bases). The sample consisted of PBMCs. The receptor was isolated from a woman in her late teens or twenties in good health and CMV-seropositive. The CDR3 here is CASSEDSYNQPQHF. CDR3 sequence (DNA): TGTGCCAGCTCCGAAGACAGCTACAATCAGCCCCAGCATTTT.